These T cell receptor beta chains were read from a single sample in a study of shared clonotypes between healthy human individuals. Sequencing used immunoSEQ multiplex PCR; TCRdb keeps in-frame clones, though not all of them. The table has over 2 million clones, approximately 94% seen once. Specimen: naive CD8+ T cells sorted from blood. These receptor sequences come from a man aged 18 to 35 in good health. The CDR3 runs from the conserved cysteine through the conserved F or W. A D gene is named only where the DNA matches it firmly. Clone size is stated in some rows and not others, as once, few, many or a class when expanded.

V gene	clone size	J gene	D gene	CDR3 DNA	CDR3 protein
TRBV11-3	-	TRBJ2-3	-	TGTGCCAGCAGCTTAGATCATGGCGATACGCAGTATTTT	CASSLDHGDTQYF
TRBV9	-	TRBJ2-7	TRBD1	TGTGCCAGCGGGGGGACAGGGATACACGAGCAGTACTTC	CASGGTGIHEQYF
TRBV7-9	-	TRBJ1-2	TRBD1	TGTGCCAGCAGCGTGGGACAGTCGCTGGGCTACACCTTC	CASSVGQSLGYTF
TRBV19	-	TRBJ1-2	-	TGTGCCAGTAGTATAGACGCAGAAGACTATGGCTACACCTTC	CASSIDAEDYGYTF
TRBV4-3	once	TRBJ2-7	-	TGCGCCAGCAGTTCTACCTTCGGGCGGGAGCGAGGGGGCGAGCAGTACTTC	CASSSTFGRERGGEQYF
TRBV4-1	-	TRBJ2-7	-	TGCGCCAGCAGCCTCCGGGACGGACCCTACGAGCAGTACTTC	CASSLRDGPYEQYF
TRBV5-1	-	TRBJ2-3	TRBD2	TGCGCCAGCAGCTTGGCTGGGGGGGGTCCCCGGGATACGCAGTATTTT	CASSLAGGGPRDTQYF
TRBV2	once	TRBJ1-2	-	TGTGCCAGCAGTGAACAACAAGAATCAGTCAAGTACTATGGCTACACCTTC	CASSEQQESVKYYGYTF
TRBV6-5	-	TRBJ1-5	-	TGTGCCAGCTCCCCGGGCGGCTATAGCAATCAGCCCCAGCATTTT	CASSPGGYSNQPQHF
TRBV7-9	-	TRBJ1-3	-	TGTGCCAGCACCAGCCCGCTCTCTGGAAACACCATATATTTT	CASTSPLSGNTIYF
TRBV2	-	TRBJ2-1	-	TGTGCCAGCAGTGAAGCGCTTCGGGTTGGGGATGAGCAGTTCTTC	CASSEALRVGDEQFF
TRBV4-1	-	TRBJ2-7	-	TGCGCCAGCAGCCAAGGACAGGACCTAACCTACGAGCAGTACTTC	CASSQGQDLTYEQYF
TRBV10-2	-	TRBJ2-3	TRBD2	TGCGCCAGCAGTGAACTAGCGGGGCCCTTGGGCACAGATACGCAGTATTTT	CASSELAGPLGTDTQYF
TRBV15	-	TRBJ2-3	-	TGTGCCACCAGCATTCGGACTTATGGTAGCCCCACAGATACGCAGTATTTT	CATSIRTYGSPTDTQYF
TRBV7-2	-	TRBJ2-3	TRBD2	TGTGCCAGCAGCCCGCTAGCGGGAGTGGTCGCAGATACGCAGTATTTT	CASSPLAGVVADTQYF
TRBV11-2	-	TRBJ1-1	-	TGTGCCAGCAGGGGGTTCGATGAAGCTTTCTTT	CASRGFDEAFF
TRBV9	-	TRBJ1-6	-	TGTGCCAGCAGCGTATTCTCAGGGGAATCACCCCTCCACTTT	CASSVFSGESPLHF
TRBV19	-	TRBJ1-2	-	TGTGCCAGTAGTAACGCAGGGTACTATGGCTACACCTTC	CASSNAGYYGYTF
TRBV5-1	-	TRBJ2-1	TRBD1	TGCGCCAGCAGCATAGGACAGGGGGCATACAATGAGCAGTTCTTC	CASSIGQGAYNEQFF
TRBV27	once	TRBJ2-7	TRBD1	TGTGCCAGCAGTTGGACAGGGCAAGGCTACGAGCAGTACTTC	CASSWTGQGYEQYF
TRBV14	-	TRBJ2-7	-	TGTGCCAGCAGCCAAGGGGACCCTTCGGCCTCCTACGAGCAGTACTTC	CASSQGDPSASYEQYF
TRBV4-1	few	TRBJ2-7	TRBD2	TGCGCCAGCAGCCAAGGCGGGAGGGCCCCCTACGAGCAGTACTTC	CASSQGGRAPYEQYF
TRBV27	once	TRBJ2-3	-	TGTGCCAGCACCTCAGGGGCCACCTCCACAGATACGCAGTATTTT	CASTSGATSTDTQYF
TRBV7-9	-	TRBJ2-4	-	TGTGCCAGCAGCGTAGGGGCTCTAGCCAAAAACATTCAGTACTTC	CASSVGALAKNIQYF
TRBV9	-	TRBJ2-1	-	TGTGCCAGCAGCCCTGGACACCCCGACAATGAGCAGTTCTTC	CASSPGHPDNEQFF
TRBV28	-	TRBJ2-2	TRBD1	TGTGCCAGCAGTTTAATTGGGACAGCCGGGGAGCTGTTTTTT	CASSLIGTAGELFF
TRBV29-1	-	TRBJ2-7	-	TGCAGCGTTAGCGGGACAGGAGTCGACGAGCAGTACTTC	CSVSGTGVDEQYF
TRBV5-6	-	TRBJ2-7	-	TGTGCCAGCAGCTTGTGGGGGGGCCCCTACGAGCAGTACTTC	CASSLWGGPYEQYF
TRBV14	-	TRBJ2-1	TRBD1	TGTGCCAGCAGCCACGCCTCCGGACAGGTCCTCTACAATGAGCAGTTCTTC	CASSHASGQVLYNEQFF
TRBV10-2	-	TRBJ2-7	-	TGCGCCAGCAGTGAGTCGAACGTCTTGATCTACGAGCAGTACTTC	CASSESNVLIYEQYF
TRBV6-1	once	TRBJ1-5	-	TGTGCCAGCAGTGATCCCATGAATAGCAATCAGCCCCAGCATTTT	CASSDPMNSNQPQHF
TRBV2	-	TRBJ2-6	-	TGTGCCAGCAGCCCGCCCGCCTCTGGGGCCAACGTCCTGACTTTC	CASSPPASGANVLTF
TRBV7-9	-	TRBJ2-1	-	TGTGCCAGCAGCTTAGAGGCTAAAGCCTACAATGAGCAGTTCTTC	CASSLEAKAYNEQFF
TRBV6-5	-	TRBJ2-2	-	TGTGCCAGCAGTCCTTGGACATTGAACACCGGGGAGCTGTTTTTT	CASSPWTLNTGELFF
TRBV7-9	-	TRBJ2-7	-	TGTGCCAGCAGCTTAGAGGCTAGCTGGCACTTC	CASSLEASWHF
TRBV7-9	-	TRBJ2-2	-	TGTGCCAGCAGCCCTACGATTTCCGGGGAGCTGTTTTTT	CASSPTISGELFF
TRBV7-9	-	TRBJ1-5	TRBD1	TGTGCCAGCAGCCCTGGACAGGATACGAGCAATCAGCCCCAGCATTTT	CASSPGQDTSNQPQHF
TRBV13	-	TRBJ2-7	TRBD2	TGTGCCAGCAGCTTAAGTACTAGCGGGAACTACGAGCAGTACTTC	CASSLSTSGNYEQYF
TRBV13	-	TRBJ2-7	TRBD2	TGTGCCAGCAGCTCGACTAGCGGGAAAGTCGAGCAGTACTTC	CASSSTSGKVEQYF
TRBV27	-	TRBJ2-1	TRBD2	TGTGCCAGCAGTTTTCTAGCGGTCCAATATAGCTCCTACAATGAGCAGTTCTTC	CASSFLAVQYSSYNEQFF
TRBV7-2	-	TRBJ1-3	-	TGTGCCAGCAGCTCCACTTCGGGACAAAACTCTGGAAACACCATATATTTT	CASSSTSGQNSGNTIYF
TRBV6-6	-	TRBJ2-5	-	TGTGCCAGCAGTTACCAATGGGCCCAGCGAGAGACCCAGTACTTC	CASSYQWAQRETQYF
TRBV7-9	-	TRBJ2-2	TRBD2	TGTGCCAGCAGCTACCCCGGGGAGGGACACACCGGGGAGCTGTTTTTT	CASSYPGEGHTGELFF
TRBV2	-	TRBJ1-1	-	TGTGCCACCCCCATTGGGAGTCTTGAGAACACTGAAGCTTTCTTT	CATPIGSLENTEAFF
TRBV6-5	-	TRBJ1-1	-	TGTGCCAGCAGTTACAGTTTGGGACTATCGGGAGCTTTCTTT	CASSYSLGLSGAFF
TRBV29-1	-	TRBJ2-1	-	TGCAGCGTTGAAGAGGACCCGATGGAGCAGTTCTTC	CSVEEDPMEQFF
TRBV7-6	-	TRBJ2-1	TRBD2	TGTGCCAGCAGCTTAGGGCTAGCGGGATCCTACAATGAGCAGTTCTTC	CASSLGLAGSYNEQFF
TRBV11-2	-	TRBJ2-2	TRBD2	TGTGCCAGCAGCTGGAGCCTAGCGGACTTCACCGGGGAGCTGTTTTTT	CASSWSLADFTGELFF
TRBV25-1	-	TRBJ1-4	-	TGTGCCAGCAGTGAAGAAGGGTATAGGGAAAAACTGTTTTTT	CASSEEGYREKLFF
TRBV2	-	TRBJ2-5	TRBD1	TGTGCCAGCAGGCTACTTGGGACAGGGATTTTGGAGACCCAGTACTTC	CASRLLGTGILETQYF
TRBV19	-	TRBJ2-1	TRBD2	TGTGCCAGTAGTATAGATCGGGAGGGTTCCTACAATGAGCAGTTCTTC	CASSIDREGSYNEQFF
TRBV25-1	-	TRBJ2-2	-	TGTGCCAGCAGTTGGAGTCACACCGGGGAGCTGTTTTTT	CASSWSHTGELFF
TRBV9	-	TRBJ1-5	-	TGTGCCAGCAGCCCGCCGGACACGCTTAGGGGCAATCAGCCCCAGCATTTT	CASSPPDTLRGNQPQHF
TRBV2	once	TRBJ1-4	-	TGTGCCAGCAGCTCTGGAGAAAAACTGTTTTTT	CASSSGEKLFF